The source of this TCR beta chain is a study of blood T cell repertoires in COVID-19. Study-level information: Spain, Italy and the United States supplied samples that represented acute and convalescent COVID-19. Sources were T cells, B-cell-depleted T cells, or PBMCs; the material itself was cDNA or gDNA.

In germline, CDR1 is LGHNA, CDR2 YNFKEQ. V dropped 0 bases and J dropped 0; count of bases not matched to a gene: 9. The CDR3 is 19 residues long. Under the authors' procedure: By means of reference gene primer amplification, nucleated cell counts were estimated. The data were produced by immunoSEQ multiplex PCR, yet TCRdb's version contains in-frame clones alone and is incomplete. D and trimming were read from the DNA, whereas the V and J calls and clone size are those reported in that table. This sample has about 100,000 clones; 79% occur once, and the top ten carry over 15%. The sequenced sample consisted of peripheral blood. The V call is TRBV4-2, the J call TRBJ1-5; 9 nucleotides agree with TRBD1. The source of this sequence is a woman aged 80 or older with active or convalescent COVID-19. The CDR3 DNA reads as TGTGCCAGCAGCCAAGATATACAGGGGGCCCTTTATAGCAATCAGCCCCAGCATTTT. Translated: CASSQDIQGALYSNQPQHF.